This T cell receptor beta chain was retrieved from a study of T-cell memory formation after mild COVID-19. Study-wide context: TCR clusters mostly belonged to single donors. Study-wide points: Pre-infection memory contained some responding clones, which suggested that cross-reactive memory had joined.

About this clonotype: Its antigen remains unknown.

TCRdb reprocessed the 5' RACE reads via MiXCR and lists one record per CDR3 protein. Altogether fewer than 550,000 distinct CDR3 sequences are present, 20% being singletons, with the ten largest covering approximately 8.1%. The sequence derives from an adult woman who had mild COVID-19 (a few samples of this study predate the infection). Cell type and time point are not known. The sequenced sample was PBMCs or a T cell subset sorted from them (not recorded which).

This chain's CDR3 is CASRLRDRASEAFF. CDR3 in DNA: TGTGCCAGCAGACTCCGGGACAGGGCATCCGAAGCTTTCTTT. The chain employs TRBV6-5 and TRBJ1-1; 9 bases line up with TRBD1. The germline CDR1 and CDR2 sequences are MNHEY and SVGAGI. V shed 6 bases and J 8 bases; nucleotides not matched to a gene: 10. The CDR3 extends over 14 amino acids.